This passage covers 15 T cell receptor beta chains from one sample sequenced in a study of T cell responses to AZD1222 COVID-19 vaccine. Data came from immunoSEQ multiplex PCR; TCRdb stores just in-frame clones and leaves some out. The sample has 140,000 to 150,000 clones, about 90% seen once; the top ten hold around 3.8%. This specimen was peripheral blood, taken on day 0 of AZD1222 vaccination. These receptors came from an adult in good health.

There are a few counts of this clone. In nucleotides, the CDR3 is TGCAGCGTTGGAATCGGCGGGACTTACAATGAGCAGTTCTTC. As protein: CSVGIGGTYNEQFF. The V call is TRBV29-1, the J call TRBJ2-1, with D possibly being TRBD2 (6 bases). The CDR3 totals 14 residues. Trimming left V 4 bases short and J 4 bases short, with 14 bases between. The germline CDR1 and CDR2 sequences are SQVTM and ANQGSEA.

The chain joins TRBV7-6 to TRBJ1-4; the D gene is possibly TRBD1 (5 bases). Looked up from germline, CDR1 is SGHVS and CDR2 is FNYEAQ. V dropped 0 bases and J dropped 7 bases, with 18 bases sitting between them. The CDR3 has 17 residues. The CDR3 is CASSLALEMAGGEKLFF. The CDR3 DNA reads TGTGCCAGCAGCTTAGCATTGGAGATGGCCGGGGGTGAAAAACTGTTTTTT.

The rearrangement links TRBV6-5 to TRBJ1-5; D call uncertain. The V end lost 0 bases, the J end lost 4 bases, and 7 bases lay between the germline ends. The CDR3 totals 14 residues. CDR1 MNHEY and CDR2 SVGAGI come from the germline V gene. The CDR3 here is CASSYSMGNQPQHF. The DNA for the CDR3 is TGTGCCAGCAGTTACTCGATGGGAAATCAGCCCCAGCATTTT.

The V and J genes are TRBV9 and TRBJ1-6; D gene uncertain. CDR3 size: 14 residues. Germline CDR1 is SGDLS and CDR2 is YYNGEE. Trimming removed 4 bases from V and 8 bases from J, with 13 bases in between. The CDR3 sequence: CASSPGSADSPLHF. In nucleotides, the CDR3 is TGTGCCAGCAGCCCCGGGTCAGCGGATTCACCCCTCCACTTT. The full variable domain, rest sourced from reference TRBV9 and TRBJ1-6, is DSGVTQTPKHLITATGQRVTLRCSPRSGDLSVYWYQQSLDQGLQFLIQYYNGEERAKGNILERFSAQQFPDLHSELNLSSLELGDSALYFCASSPGSADSPLHFGNGTRLTVT.

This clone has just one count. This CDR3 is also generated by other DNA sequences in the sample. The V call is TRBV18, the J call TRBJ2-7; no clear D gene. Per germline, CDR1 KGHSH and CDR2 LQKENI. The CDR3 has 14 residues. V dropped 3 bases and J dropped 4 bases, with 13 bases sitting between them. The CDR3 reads CASSPPSLRYEQYF. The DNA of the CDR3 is TGTGCCAGCTCACCGCCTTCGCTAAGATACGAGCAGTACTTC.

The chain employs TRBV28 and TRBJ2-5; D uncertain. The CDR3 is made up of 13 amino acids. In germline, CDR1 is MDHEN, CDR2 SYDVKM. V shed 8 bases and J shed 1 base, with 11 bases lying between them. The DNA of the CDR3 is TGTGCCAGCCTTGGCGCCCCCCAAGAGACCCAGTACTTC. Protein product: CASLGAPQETQYF.

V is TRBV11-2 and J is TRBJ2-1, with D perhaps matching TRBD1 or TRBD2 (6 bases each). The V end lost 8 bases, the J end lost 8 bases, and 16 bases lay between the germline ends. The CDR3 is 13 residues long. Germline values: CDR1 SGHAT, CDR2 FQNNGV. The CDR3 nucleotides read TGTGCCAGCCTTCAAAAGAGGGGGGATGAGCAGTTCTTC. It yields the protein CASLQKRGDEQFF. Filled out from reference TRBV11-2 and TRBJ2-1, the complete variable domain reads EAGVAQSPRYKIIEKRQSVAFWCNPISGHATLYWYQQILGQGPKLLIQFQNNGVVDDSQLPKDRFSAERLKGVDSTLKIQPAKLEDSAVYLCASLQKRGDEQFFGPGTRLTVL.

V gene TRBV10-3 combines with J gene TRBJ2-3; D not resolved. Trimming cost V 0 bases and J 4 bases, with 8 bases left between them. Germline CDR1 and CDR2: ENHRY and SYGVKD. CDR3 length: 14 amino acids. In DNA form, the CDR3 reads TGTGCCATCAGTGAGTCTGGACGGGCAGATACGCAGTATTTT. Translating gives CAISESGRADTQYF.

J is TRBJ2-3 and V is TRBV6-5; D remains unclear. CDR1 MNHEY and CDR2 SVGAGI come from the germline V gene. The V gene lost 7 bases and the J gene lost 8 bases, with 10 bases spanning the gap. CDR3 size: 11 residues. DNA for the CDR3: TGTGCCAGCAAAAACACGGGTACGCAGTATTTT. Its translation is CASKNTGTQYF.

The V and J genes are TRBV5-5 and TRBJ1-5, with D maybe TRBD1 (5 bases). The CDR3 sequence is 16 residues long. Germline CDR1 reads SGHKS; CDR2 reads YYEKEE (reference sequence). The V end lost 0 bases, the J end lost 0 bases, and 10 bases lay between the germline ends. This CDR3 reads CASSLVGGDSNQPQHF. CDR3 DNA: TGTGCCAGCAGCTTGGTCGGGGGGGATAGCAATCAGCCCCAGCATTTT. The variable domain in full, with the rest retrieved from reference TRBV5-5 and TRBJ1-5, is DAGVTQSPTHLIKTRGQQVTLRCSPISGHKSVSWYQQVLGQGPQFIFQYYEKEERGRGNFPDRFSARQFPNYSSELNVNALLLGDSALYLCASSLVGGDSNQPQHFGDGTRLSIL.

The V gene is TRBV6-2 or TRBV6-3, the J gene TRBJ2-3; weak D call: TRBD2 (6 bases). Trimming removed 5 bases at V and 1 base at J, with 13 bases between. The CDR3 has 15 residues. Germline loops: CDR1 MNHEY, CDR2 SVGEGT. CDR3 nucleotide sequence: TGTGCCAGCAGTCTACGGGCTAGCGGCACAGATACGCAGTATTTT. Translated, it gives CASSLRASGTDTQYF.

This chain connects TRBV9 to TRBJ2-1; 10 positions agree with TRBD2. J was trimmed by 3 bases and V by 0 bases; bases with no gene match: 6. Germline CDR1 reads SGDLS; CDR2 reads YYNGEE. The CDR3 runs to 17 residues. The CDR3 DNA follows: TGTGCCAGCAGCGTAGTAGGAGGGACTAGCGTCTACAATGAGCAGTTCTTC. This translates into CASSVVGGTSVYNEQFF.

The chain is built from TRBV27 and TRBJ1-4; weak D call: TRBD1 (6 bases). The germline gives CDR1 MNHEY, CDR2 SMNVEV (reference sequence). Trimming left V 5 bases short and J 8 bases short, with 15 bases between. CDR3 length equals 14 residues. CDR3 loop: CASSPQGGWEKLFF. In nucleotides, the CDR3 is TGTGCCAGCAGTCCACAGGGAGGTTGGGAAAAACTGTTTTTT.

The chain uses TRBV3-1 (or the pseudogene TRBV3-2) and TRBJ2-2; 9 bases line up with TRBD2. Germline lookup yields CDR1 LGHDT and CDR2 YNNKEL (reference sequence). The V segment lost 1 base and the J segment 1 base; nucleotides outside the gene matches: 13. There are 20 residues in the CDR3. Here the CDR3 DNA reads TGTGCCAGCAGCCAAGGGCTTGGTAGCGGGAGATACGGGAACACCGGGGAGCTGTTTTTT. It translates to CASSQGLGSGRYGNTGELFF.

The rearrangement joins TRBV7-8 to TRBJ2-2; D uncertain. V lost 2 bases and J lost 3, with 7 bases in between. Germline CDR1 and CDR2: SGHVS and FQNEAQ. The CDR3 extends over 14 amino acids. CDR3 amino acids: CASSLTTHTGELFF. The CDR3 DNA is TGTGCCAGCAGCTTAACCACACACACCGGGGAGCTGTTTTTT. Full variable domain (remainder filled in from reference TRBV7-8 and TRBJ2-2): GAGVSQSPRYKVAKRGQDVALRCDPISGHVSLFWYQQALGQGPEFLTYFQNEAQLDKSGLPSDRFFAERPEGSVSTLKIQRTQQEDSAVYLCASSLTTHTGELFFGEGSRLTVL.